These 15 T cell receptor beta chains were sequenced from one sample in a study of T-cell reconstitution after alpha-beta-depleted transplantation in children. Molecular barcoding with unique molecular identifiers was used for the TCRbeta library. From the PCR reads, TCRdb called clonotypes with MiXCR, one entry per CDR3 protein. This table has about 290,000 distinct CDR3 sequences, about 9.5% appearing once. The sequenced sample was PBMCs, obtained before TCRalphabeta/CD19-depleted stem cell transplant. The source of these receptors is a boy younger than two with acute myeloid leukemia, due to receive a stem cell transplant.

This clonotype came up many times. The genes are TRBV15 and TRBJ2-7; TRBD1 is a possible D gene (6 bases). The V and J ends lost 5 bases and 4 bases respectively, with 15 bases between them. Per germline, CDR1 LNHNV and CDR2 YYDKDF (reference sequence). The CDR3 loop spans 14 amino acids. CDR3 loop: CATSPRGKGYEQYF. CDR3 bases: TGTGCCACCAGCCCCAGGGGAAAGGGGTACGAGCAGTACTTC. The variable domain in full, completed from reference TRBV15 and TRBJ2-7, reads DAMVIQNPRYQVTQFGKPVTLSCSQTLNHNVMYWYQQKSSQAPKLLFHYYDKDFNNEADTPDNFQSRRPNTSFCFLDIRSPGLGDTAMYLCATSPRGKGYEQYFGPGTRLTVT.

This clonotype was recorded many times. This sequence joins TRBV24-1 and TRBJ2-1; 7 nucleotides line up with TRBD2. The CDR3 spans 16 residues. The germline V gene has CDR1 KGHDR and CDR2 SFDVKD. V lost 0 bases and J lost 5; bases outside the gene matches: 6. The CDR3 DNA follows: TGTGCCACCAGTGATTTGGGACGGGAGGCCCACAATGAGCAGTTCTTC. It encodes CATSDLGREAHNEQFF.

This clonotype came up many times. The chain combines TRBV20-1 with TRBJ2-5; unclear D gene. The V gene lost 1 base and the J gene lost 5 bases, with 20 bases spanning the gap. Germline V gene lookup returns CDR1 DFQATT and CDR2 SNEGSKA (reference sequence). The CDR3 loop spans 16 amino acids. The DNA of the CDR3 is TGCAGTGCTAGAGTTGGTGGGTCTTGTCATCCCGAGACCCAGTACTTC. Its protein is CSARVGGSCHPETQYF.

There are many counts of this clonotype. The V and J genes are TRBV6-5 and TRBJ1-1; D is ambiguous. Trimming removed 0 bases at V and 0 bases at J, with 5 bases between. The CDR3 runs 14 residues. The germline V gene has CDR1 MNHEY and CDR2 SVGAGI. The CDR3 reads CASSYSRVNTEAFF. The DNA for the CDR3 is TGTGCCAGCAGTTACTCCAGAGTGAACACTGAAGCTTTCTTT.

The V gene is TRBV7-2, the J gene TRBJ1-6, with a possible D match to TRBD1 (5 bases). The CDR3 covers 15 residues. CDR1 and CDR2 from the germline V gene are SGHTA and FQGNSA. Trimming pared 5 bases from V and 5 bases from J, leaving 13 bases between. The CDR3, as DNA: TGTGCCAGCAGCCCCCGTAGAGGGGATAATTCACCCCTCCACTTT. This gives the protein CASSPRRGDNSPLHF.

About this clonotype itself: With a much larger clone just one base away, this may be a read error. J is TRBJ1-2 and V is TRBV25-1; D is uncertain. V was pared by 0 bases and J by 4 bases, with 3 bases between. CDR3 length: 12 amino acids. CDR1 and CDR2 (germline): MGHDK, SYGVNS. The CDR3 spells CASSEYFYGYTF. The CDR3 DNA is TGTGCCAGCAGTGAATACTTCTATGGCTACACCTTC.

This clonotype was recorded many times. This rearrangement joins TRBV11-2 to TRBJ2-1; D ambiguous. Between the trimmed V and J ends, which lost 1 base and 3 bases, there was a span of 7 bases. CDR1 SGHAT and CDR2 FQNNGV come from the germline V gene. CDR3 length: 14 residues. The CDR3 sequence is CASSLAGYYNEQFF. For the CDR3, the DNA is TGTGCCAGCAGCTTAGCCGGCTACTACAATGAGCAGTTCTTC.

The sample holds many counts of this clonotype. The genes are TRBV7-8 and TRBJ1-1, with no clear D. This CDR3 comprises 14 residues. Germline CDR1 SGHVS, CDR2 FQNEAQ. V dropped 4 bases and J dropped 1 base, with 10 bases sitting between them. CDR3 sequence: CASSSREGNTEAFF. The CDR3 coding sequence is TGTGCCAGCAGCTCCAGAGAGGGGAACACTGAAGCTTTCTTT.

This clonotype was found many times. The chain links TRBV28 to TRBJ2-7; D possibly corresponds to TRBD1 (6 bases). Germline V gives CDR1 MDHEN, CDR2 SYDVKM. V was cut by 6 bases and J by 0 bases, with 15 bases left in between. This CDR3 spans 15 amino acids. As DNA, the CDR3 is TGTGCCAGCAGCGTAGACCGGGACATCTCCTACGAGCAGTACTTC. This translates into CASSVDRDISYEQYF.

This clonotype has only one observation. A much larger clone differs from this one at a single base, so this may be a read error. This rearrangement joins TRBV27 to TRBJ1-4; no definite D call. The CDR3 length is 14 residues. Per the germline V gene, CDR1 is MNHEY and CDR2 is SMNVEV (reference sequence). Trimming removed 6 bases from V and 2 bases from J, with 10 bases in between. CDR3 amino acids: CASRVGFTNEKLFF. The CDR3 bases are TGTGCCAGCAGAGTGGGTTTCACTAATGAAAAACTGTTTTTT.

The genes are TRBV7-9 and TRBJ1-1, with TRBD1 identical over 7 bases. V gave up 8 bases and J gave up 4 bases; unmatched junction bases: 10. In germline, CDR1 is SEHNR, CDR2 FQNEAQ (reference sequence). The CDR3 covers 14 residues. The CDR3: CASRLQGGGTEAFF. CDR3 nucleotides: TGTGCCAGCCGCCTCCAGGGGGGTGGCACTGAAGCTTTCTTT.

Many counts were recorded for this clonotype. The CDR3 sequence: CASSLELYEQYF. DNA of the CDR3: TGTGCCAGCAGCTTAGAGCTCTACGAGCAGTACTTC. This chain links TRBV7-9 with TRBJ2-7; D is uncertain. V lost 1 base and J 3 bases, leaving 4 bases between the germline ends. The CDR3 runs to 12 residues. Germline V gives CDR1 SEHNR, CDR2 FQNEAQ (reference sequence).

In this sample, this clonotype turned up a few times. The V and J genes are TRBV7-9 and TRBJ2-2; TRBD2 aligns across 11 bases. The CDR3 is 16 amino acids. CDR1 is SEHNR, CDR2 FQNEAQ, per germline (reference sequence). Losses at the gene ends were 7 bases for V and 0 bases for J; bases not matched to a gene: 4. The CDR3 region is CASMRSGGANTGELFF. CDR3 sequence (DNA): TGTGCCAGCATGCGTAGCGGGGGGGCGAACACCGGGGAGCTGTTTTTT.

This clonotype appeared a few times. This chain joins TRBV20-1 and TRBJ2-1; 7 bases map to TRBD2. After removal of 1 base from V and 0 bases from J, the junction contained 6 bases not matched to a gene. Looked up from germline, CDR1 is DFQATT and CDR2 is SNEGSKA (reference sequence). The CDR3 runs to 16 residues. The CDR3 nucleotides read TGCAGTGCTAGAGTTTTAGCGGGCAACTCCTACAATGAGCAGTTCTTC. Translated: CSARVLAGNSYNEQFF.

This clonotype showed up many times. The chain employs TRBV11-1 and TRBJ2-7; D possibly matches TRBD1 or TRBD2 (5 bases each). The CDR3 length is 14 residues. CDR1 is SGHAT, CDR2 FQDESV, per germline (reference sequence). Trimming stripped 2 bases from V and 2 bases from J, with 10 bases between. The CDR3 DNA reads TGTGCCAGCAGCTTATACCCGGGACCCTACGAGCAGTACTTC. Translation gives CASSLYPGPYEQYF.